The 27 T cell receptor beta chains listed next were all sequenced from one sample in a study of cytomegalovirus exposure and HLA in healthy donors. PCR involved 60 Vbeta and 13 Jbeta primers. The table came from immunoSEQ multiplex PCR; TCRdb's copy has only in-frame clones and leaves some out. The table records approximately 98,000 clones, around 80% of them present only once. Sequencing used PBMCs. The source of these receptors is a man between 18 and 35 years old in good health and CMV-seropositive.

This chain connects TRBV29-1 to TRBJ2-3, with D hard to call. With 6 bases removed from V and 0 bases from J, the gap between germline ends came to 13 bases. Germline CDR1 and CDR2: SQVTM and ANQGSEA. The CDR3 has 14 residues. The CDR3 here is CSVKEAASTDTQYF. The CDR3 DNA follows: TGCAGCGTCAAAGAGGCGGCTAGCACAGATACGCAGTATTTT.

This clone was observed a handful of times. The rearrangement links TRBV2 to TRBJ2-5, with 8 bases matching TRBD2. Germline V gene lookup returns CDR1 SNHLY and CDR2 FYNNEI. J lost 7 bases, V lost 4 bases, and 5 bases had no gene match. The CDR3 is made up of 13 amino acids. This CDR3 reads CASSGTSGGTQYF. The CDR3 DNA is TGTGCCAGCAGTGGAACTAGCGGCGGGACCCAGTACTTC.

The V gene is TRBV25-1, the J gene TRBJ1-4; 8 nucleotides agree with TRBD1. This CDR3 has 15 amino acids. The germline V gene has CDR1 MGHDK and CDR2 SYGVNS. J lost 5 bases, V lost 3 bases, and 5 bases had no gene match. Here the CDR3 DNA reads TGTGCCAGCAGTGACCAGGGGGCGCGGAATGAAAAACTGTTTTTT. It codes for CASSDQGARNEKLFF.

The CDR3 sequence: CASSQGTGGSYEQYF. In DNA form, the CDR3 reads TGTGCCAGCAGCCAGGGGACAGGGGGCTCCTACGAGCAGTACTTC. V is TRBV6-1 and J is TRBJ2-7; 11 bases fit TRBD1. CDR1 is MNHNS, CDR2 SASEGT, per germline. CDR3 length: 15 amino acids. Unmatched junction bases numbered 4, after V lost 6 bases and J lost 0 bases.

The chain carries TRBV7-8 and TRBJ2-1, with 8 bases that match TRBD2. This CDR3 has 14 residues. CDR1 and CDR2 from the germline V gene are SGHVS and FQNEAQ. J lost 8 bases, V lost 4 bases, and 7 bases had no gene match. The CDR3 loop is CASSSDRGGYEQFF. The CDR3 DNA is TGTGCCAGCAGCTCAGATCGGGGGGGCTATGAGCAGTTCTTC.

This clone was seen once. The chain carries TRBV5-1 and TRBJ2-1; possible D gene TRBD1, 5 bases. With 4 bases removed from V and 9 bases from J, the gap between germline ends came to 23 bases. The CDR3 is 16 residues long. Germline-derived CDR1 and CDR2 are SGHRS and YFSETQ. The CDR3 sequence: CASSPALGAGSLEQFF. The DNA for the CDR3 is TGCGCCAGCAGCCCGGCGTTAGGGGCTGGTTCTCTTGAGCAGTTCTTC.

The CDR3 spells CASSDGQGYEKLFF. In DNA, the CDR3 is TGTGCCAGCAGCGACGGACAGGGGTATGAAAAACTGTTTTTT. The chain uses TRBV9 and TRBJ1-4, with 9 bases matching TRBD1. There are 14 residues in the CDR3. The trim removed 3 bases at V and 6 bases at J, leaving 3 bases unmatched. Germline CDR1 reads SGDLS; CDR2 reads YYNGEE.

V usage is TRBV28 and J usage is TRBJ2-3; 8 bases map to TRBD1. CDR3 length equals 16 residues. Germline V gene sequence: CDR1 MDHEN, CDR2 SYDVKM. The V gene end was trimmed by 5 bases and the J gene end by 3 bases; junction bases not matched to a gene: 10. The CDR3 bases are TGTGCCAGCAGTCTAAACTCAGGGGGCATGACAGATACGCAGTATTTT. Amino acids: CASSLNSGGMTDTQYF. The full variable domain, completed using reference TRBV28 and TRBJ2-3, is DVKVTQSSRYLVKRTGEKVFLECVQDMDHENMFWYRQDPGLGLRLIYFSYDVKMKEKGDIPEGYSVSREKKERFSLILESASTNQTSMYLCASSLNSGGMTDTQYFGPGTRLTVL.

This clone was seen only a few times. The J gene is TRBJ1-5, the V gene TRBV5-4; D is uncertain. CDR1 is SGHNT, CDR2 YYREEE, per germline (reference sequence). This CDR3 has 11 amino acids. The V end was cut by 4 bases, the J end by 6 bases, with 5 bases between. CDR3 amino acids: CASSPRQPQHF. CDR3 sequence (DNA): TGTGCCAGCAGCCCCCGTCAGCCCCAGCATTTT.

This clone was detected a few times. CDR3 coding DNA: TGTGCCAGCAGCTTAAGTGGTCGGGGGACCCAGTACTTC. Its protein is CASSLSGRGTQYF. The rearrangement joins TRBV7-2 to TRBJ2-5; the D gene is possibly TRBD2 (5 bases). The CDR3 loop spans 13 amino acids. Germline V gives CDR1 SGHTA, CDR2 FQGNSA. Trimming cost V 2 bases and J 7 bases, with 11 bases left between them. The entire variable domain, with the rest obtained from reference TRBV7-2 and TRBJ2-5, is as follows: GAGVSQSPSNKVTEKGKDVELRCDPISGHTALYWYRQSLGQGLEFLIYFQGNSAPDKSGLPSDRFSAERTGGSVSTLTIQRTQQEDSAVYLCASSLSGRGTQYFGPGTRLLVL.

The gene calls are TRBV18 and TRBJ1-2, with TRBD1 matching over 7 bases. From germline, CDR1 is KGHSH and CDR2 LQKENI. V was clipped by 5 bases and J by 2 bases; unmatched bases: 5. The CDR3 consists of 14 residues. CDR3 region: CASSIGTDNYGYTF. The CDR3 DNA is TGTGCCAGCTCAATCGGGACAGACAACTATGGCTACACCTTC.

CDR3 sequence: CAWRTTGFGTDTQYF. CDR3 bases: TGTGCCTGGAGGACCACAGGGTTCGGCACAGATACGCAGTATTTT. The chain couples TRBV30 to TRBJ2-3, with D possibly TRBD1 on 6 matching bases. The CDR3 spans 15 residues. CDR1 is GTSNPN and CDR2 is SVGIG in the germline V gene (reference sequence). V was shortened by 3 bases and J by 1 base, with 14 bases between the two germline ends.

The V call is TRBV5-1, the J call TRBJ2-7; 9 bases match TRBD1. V gave up 4 bases and J gave up 4 bases; unmatched junction bases: 12. Looked up from germline, CDR1 is SGHRS and CDR2 is YFSETQ. The CDR3 totals 16 residues. CDR3 bases: TGCGCCAGCAGCACCGGGACAGGGATTCAGTCTTACGAGCAGTACTTC. Encoded protein: CASSTGTGIQSYEQYF.

The chain uses TRBV6-5 and TRBJ2-5; TRBD1 matches 10 bases. In germline, CDR1 is MNHEY, CDR2 SVGAGI. CDR3 size: 15 residues. Unmatched junction bases numbered 10, after V lost 7 bases and J lost 5 bases. CDR3 protein: CASIRQGASGETQYF. CDR3 DNA: TGTGCCAGCATTCGACAGGGGGCTTCCGGGGAGACCCAGTACTTC.

This chain joins TRBV5-4 and TRBJ1-6; TRBD1 matches 8 bases. The CDR3 totals 15 residues. Germline-derived CDR1 and CDR2 are SGHNT and YYREEE (reference sequence). After removal of 0 bases from V and 10 bases from J, the junction contained 6 bases not matched to a gene. The CDR3 nucleotides read TGTGCCAGCAGCTTGGGACAGGGGAACGTCTCACCCCTCCACTTT. This codes for CASSLGQGNVSPLHF. Using reference TRBV5-4 and TRBJ1-6 for the parts outside the CDR3, the full variable domain is ETGVTQSPTHLIKTRGQQVTLRCSSQSGHNTVSWYQQALGQGPQFIFQYYREEENGRGNFPPRFSGLQFPNYSSELNVNALELDDSALYLCASSLGQGNVSPLHFGNGTRLTVT.

The chain links TRBV15 to TRBJ2-7, with no clear D. CDR1 LNHNV and CDR2 YYDKDF come from the germline V gene (reference sequence). CDR3 length equals 13 residues. V was cut by 1 base and J by 3 bases, with 7 bases left in between. The CDR3 nucleotides read TGTGCCACCAGCAGAGGAGAATACTACGAGCAGTACTTC. This encodes CATSRGEYYEQYF.

The chain combines TRBV2 with TRBJ2-3; tentative D call: TRBD2 (5 bases). Germline CDR1 SNHLY, CDR2 FYNNEI. Between the trimmed V and J ends, which lost 5 bases and 0 bases, there was a span of 15 bases. There are 16 residues in the CDR3. Written as DNA, the CDR3 is TGTGCCAGCAGTAAGGAGGTCTGGGATAGCACAGATACGCAGTATTTT. It codes for CASSKEVWDSTDTQYF. Looking up the rest from reference TRBV2 and TRBJ2-3 gives the full variable domain: EPEVTQTPSHQVTQMGQEVILRCVPISNHLYFYWYRQILGQKVEFLVSFYNNEISEKSEIFDDQFSVERPDGSNFTLKIRSTKLEDSAMYFCASSKEVWDSTDTQYFGPGTRLTVL.

This rearrangement joins TRBV4-1 to TRBJ2-7, with TRBD2 matching 8 bases. This CDR3 comprises 14 residues. Losses at the gene ends were 5 bases for V and 3 bases for J; bases not matched to a gene: 6. Germline V gene lookup returns CDR1 MGHRA and CDR2 YSYEKL. DNA of the CDR3: TGCGCCAGCAGCAACGGGGGGGAATTCTACGAGCAGTACTTC. As protein: CASSNGGEFYEQYF.

This clone was observed a handful of times. The V call is TRBV2, the J call TRBJ1-2; TRBD1 aligns across 8 bases. This CDR3 has 15 residues. V dropped 6 bases and J dropped 1; count of bases not matched to a gene: 7. Germline assignment: CDR1 SNHLY and CDR2 FYNNEI. In DNA form, the CDR3 reads TGTGCCAGCAGAAGAGACAGGGGAAATAACTATGGCTACACCTTC. Translation gives CASRRDRGNNYGYTF.

The chain employs TRBV6-1 and TRBJ1-5; no clear D gene. Germline V gene data show CDR1 as MNHNS and CDR2 as SASEGT. Trimming shortened V by 0 bases and J by 11 bases, and 8 bases separated the two germline ends. This CDR3 spans 12 amino acids. The chain's CDR3 is CASSEARGSQHF. In DNA form, the CDR3 reads TGTGCCAGCAGTGAAGCCAGAGGCTCCCAGCATTTT.

V and J are TRBV4-1 and TRBJ2-3, with 13 bases fitting TRBD2. After removal of 5 bases from V and 0 bases from J, the junction contained 2 bases not matched to a gene. Per the germline V gene, CDR1 is MGHRA and CDR2 is YSYEKL. The CDR3 spans 16 residues. In nucleotides, the CDR3 is TGCGCCAGCAGCTGGACTAGCGGGGGAAGCACAGATACGCAGTATTTT. Protein: CASSWTSGGSTDTQYF.

The CDR3 spells CASSKGPRGDIQYF. The CDR3 DNA sequence: TGTGCCAGCAGCAAAGGGCCGAGAGGAGACATTCAGTACTTC. The rearrangement uses TRBV21-1 and TRBJ2-4; the D segment call TRBD2 is taken from the table without a DNA check. TRBV21-1 is shown as a pseudogene. The CDR3 length is 14 residues.

This clone was counted many times. V gene TRBV5-1 combines with J gene TRBJ2-1; 9 bases are shared with TRBD1. V dropped 4 bases and J dropped 2; count of bases not matched to a gene: 4. The length of the CDR3 is 15 residues. The germline V gene has CDR1 SGHRS and CDR2 YFSETQ. The CDR3 coding sequence is TGCGCCAGCAGCCGGGACAGGGTAACCTACAATGAGCAGTTCTTC. It translates to CASSRDRVTYNEQFF.

This chain joins TRBV5-1 and TRBJ1-1, with D maybe TRBD1 (5 bases). This CDR3 is built from 14 residues. The germline gives CDR1 SGHRS, CDR2 YFSETQ. Trimming cost V 1 base and J 3 bases, with 10 bases left between them. CDR3 DNA sequence: TGCGCCAGCAGCTTGTCCCAGGGCGACACTGAAGCTTTCTTT. Translation: CASSLSQGDTEAFF. Drawing the rest from reference TRBV5-1 and TRBJ1-1, the complete variable domain is KAGVTQTPRYLIKTRGQQVTLSCSPISGHRSVSWYQQTPGQGLQFLFEYFSETQRNKGNFPGRFSGRQFSNSRSEMNVSTLELGDSALYLCASSLSQGDTEAFFGQGTRLTVV.

V usage is TRBV2 and J usage is TRBJ1-5; 9 bases fit TRBD1. The CDR3 totals 15 residues. With V trimmed by 6 bases and J by 6 bases, 9 bases remained unmatched. Germline V gene lookup returns CDR1 SNHLY and CDR2 FYNNEI. The CDR3 region has the DNA TGTGCCAGCAGCCAAACAGGGGGCTGGGCTCAGCCCCAGCATTTT. It is translated as CASSQTGGWAQPQHF.

The V and J genes are TRBV10-1 and TRBJ1-6; no firm D call. Germline lookup yields CDR1 WNHNN and CDR2 SYGVQD (reference sequence). Trimming took off 10 bases at V and 2 bases at J, with 15 bases between the two ends. The CDR3 has 15 residues. The CDR3 loop reads CATDLAHPYNSPLHF. The CDR3, as DNA: TGCGCCACCGATTTGGCTCACCCCTATAATTCACCCCTCCACTTT.

This clone was detected only once. The chain joins TRBV15 to TRBJ2-7, with 10 bases identical to TRBD1. There are 14 residues in the CDR3. CDR1 LNHNV and CDR2 YYDKDF come from the germline V gene (reference sequence). V trimming: 4 bases; J trimming: 3 bases; junction bases outside the gene matches: 3. CDR3 protein: CATSTGTGDYEQYF. The CDR3 coding sequence is TGTGCCACCAGCACCGGGACAGGGGACTACGAGCAGTACTTC.